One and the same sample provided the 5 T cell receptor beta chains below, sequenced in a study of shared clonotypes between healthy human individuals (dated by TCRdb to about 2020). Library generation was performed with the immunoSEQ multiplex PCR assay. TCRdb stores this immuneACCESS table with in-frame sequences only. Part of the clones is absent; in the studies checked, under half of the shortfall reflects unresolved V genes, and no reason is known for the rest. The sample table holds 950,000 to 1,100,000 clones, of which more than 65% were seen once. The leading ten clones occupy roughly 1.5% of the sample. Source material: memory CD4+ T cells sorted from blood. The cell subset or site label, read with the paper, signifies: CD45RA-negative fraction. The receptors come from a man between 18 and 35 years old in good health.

This CDR3 reads CASSGGTANQPQHF. CDR3 in DNA: TGTGCCAGCAGCGGCGGGACAGCCAATCAGCCCCAGCATTTT. The chain uses TRBV7-2 and TRBJ1-5, with 7 bases matching TRBD1. The CDR3 loop spans 14 amino acids. The ends lost 5 bases at V and 3 bases at J; junction bases unmatched: 4. CDR1 is SGHTA, CDR2 FQGNSA, per germline. Together with reference TRBV7-2 and TRBJ1-5, the CDR3 gives the full variable domain: GAGVSQSPSNKVTEKGKDVELRCDPISGHTALYWYRQSLGQGLEFLIYFQGNSAPDKSGLPSDRFSAERTGGSVSTLTIQRTQQEDSAVYLCASSGGTANQPQHFGDGTRLSIL.

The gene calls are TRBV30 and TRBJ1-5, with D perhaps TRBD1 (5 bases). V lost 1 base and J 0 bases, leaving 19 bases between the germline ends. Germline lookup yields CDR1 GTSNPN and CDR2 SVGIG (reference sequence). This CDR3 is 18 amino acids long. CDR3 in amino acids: CAWSAPGFGTDSNQPQHF. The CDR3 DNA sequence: TGTGCCTGGAGTGCACCCGGTTTTGGGACGGATAGCAATCAGCCCCAGCATTTT. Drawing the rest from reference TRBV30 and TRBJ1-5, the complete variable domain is SQTIHQWPATLVQPVGSPLSLECTVEGTSNPNLYWYRQAAGRGLQLLFYSVGIGQISSEVPQNLSASRPQDRQFILSSKKLLLSDSGFYLCAWSAPGFGTDSNQPQHFGDGTRLSIL.

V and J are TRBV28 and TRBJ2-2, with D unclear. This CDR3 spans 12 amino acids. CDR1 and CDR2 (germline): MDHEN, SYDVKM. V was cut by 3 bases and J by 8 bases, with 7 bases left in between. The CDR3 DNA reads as TGTGCCAGCAGTTTTTTGGGGGGGGAGCTGTTTTTT. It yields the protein CASSFLGGELFF.

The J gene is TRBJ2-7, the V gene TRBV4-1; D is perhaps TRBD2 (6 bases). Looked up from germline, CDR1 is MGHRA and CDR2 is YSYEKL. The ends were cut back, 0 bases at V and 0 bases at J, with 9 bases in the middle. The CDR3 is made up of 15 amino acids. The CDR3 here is CASSQEEGISYEQYF. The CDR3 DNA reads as TGCGCCAGCAGCCAAGAGGAGGGAATCTCCTACGAGCAGTACTTC.

CDR3 loop: CASSKDGQQETQYF. Written as DNA, the CDR3 is TGTGCCAGCAGTAAGGACGGACAGCAAGAGACCCAGTACTTC. V is TRBV6-1 and J is TRBJ2-5; tentative D call: TRBD1 (6 bases). The CDR3 loop spans 14 amino acids. The germline V and J ends were trimmed by 5 bases and 2 bases, with 12 bases remaining between them. Germline CDR1 reads MNHNS; CDR2 reads SASEGT.